This TCR beta chain comes out of a study of T-cell reconstitution after alpha-beta-depleted transplantation in children. Findings and limits, study-wide: Day-60 TCRbeta diversity that was high in some patients was derived from surviving recipient T cells and thymic progenitors. Newly produced T cells mostly accounted for T-cell counts and diversity one year post-transplant.

TCRbeta library construction was performed incorporating unique molecular identifiers. TCRdb ran MiXCR on the PCR reads and lists one entry per CDR3 protein. This table holds 900,000 or so distinct CDR3 sequences, 15% to 20% found once. In its sample, this clonotype was seen a few times. What it binds is not known. The CDR3 loop spans 14 amino acids. In germline, CDR1 is SGHTA, CDR2 FQGNSA. The V end lost 3 bases, the J end lost 1 base, and 8 bases lay between the germline ends. Sequenced material: PBMCs, mostly from graft donor cells, taken 360 days after TCRalphabeta/CD19-depleted stem cell transplant. This chain uses TRBV7-2 with TRBJ2-3; unclear D gene. This clonotype was sampled from a male patient younger than 18 who had a stem cell transplant for acute lymphoblastic leukemia, so the T cells may come from the graft donor. The CDR3 DNA sequence: TGTGCCAGCAGCTTCTGGCTTGGCACAGATACGCAGTATTTT. This translates into CASSFWLGTDTQYF.